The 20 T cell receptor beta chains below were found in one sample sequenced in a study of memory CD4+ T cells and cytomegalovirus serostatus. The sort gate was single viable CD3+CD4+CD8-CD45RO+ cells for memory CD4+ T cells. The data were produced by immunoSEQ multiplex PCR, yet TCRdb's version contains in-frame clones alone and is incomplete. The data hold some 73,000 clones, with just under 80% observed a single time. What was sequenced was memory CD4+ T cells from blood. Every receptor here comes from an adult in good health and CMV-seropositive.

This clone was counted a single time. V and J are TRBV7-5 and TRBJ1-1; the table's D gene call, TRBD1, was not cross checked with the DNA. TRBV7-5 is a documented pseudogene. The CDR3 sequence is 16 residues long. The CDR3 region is CARSWTTGGKDTEAFF. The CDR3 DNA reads TGTGCCAGAAGCTGGACGACAGGGGGGAAGGACACTGAAGCTTTCTTT.

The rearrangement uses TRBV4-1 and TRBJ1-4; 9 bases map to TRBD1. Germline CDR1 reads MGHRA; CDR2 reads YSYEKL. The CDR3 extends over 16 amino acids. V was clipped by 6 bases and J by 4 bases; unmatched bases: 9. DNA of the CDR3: TGCGCCAGCAGACGACAGGGGGGGCAAGGTAATGAAAAACTGTTTTTT. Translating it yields CASRRQGGQGNEKLFF.

The CDR3 reads CASSAPVPADSPLHF. The CDR3 coding sequence is TGTGCCAGCAGTGCCCCCGTACCGGCGGATTCACCCCTCCACTTT. This chain joins TRBV25-1 and TRBJ1-6, with D uncertain. The germline gives CDR1 MGHDK, CDR2 SYGVNS. CDR3 length equals 15 residues. V gave up 4 bases and J gave up 8 bases, with 15 bases separating them.

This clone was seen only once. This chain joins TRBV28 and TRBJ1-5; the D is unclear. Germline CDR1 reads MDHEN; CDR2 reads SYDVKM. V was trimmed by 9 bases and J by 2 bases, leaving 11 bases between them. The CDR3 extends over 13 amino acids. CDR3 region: CASNSGGNQPQHF. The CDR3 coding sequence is TGTGCCAGTAACTCTGGGGGCAATCAGCCCCAGCATTTT.

As DNA, the CDR3 is TGTGCCAGCACCATCCGCAGGAGGTCTGAAGCTTTCTTT. Protein sequence: CASTIRRRSEAFF. The V call is TRBV5-8, the J call TRBJ1-1; no firm D call. Germline assignment: CDR1 SGHTS and CDR2 YDEGEE. V was clipped by 6 bases and J by 6 bases, with 15 bases between them. This CDR3 region has 13 residues.

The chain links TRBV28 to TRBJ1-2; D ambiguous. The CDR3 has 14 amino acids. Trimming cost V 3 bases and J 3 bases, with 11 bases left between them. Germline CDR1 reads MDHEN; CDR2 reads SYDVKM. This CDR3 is CASSFDRGDYGYTF. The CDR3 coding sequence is TGTGCCAGCAGTTTCGACCGAGGCGACTATGGCTACACCTTC.

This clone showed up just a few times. The chain's CDR3 is CASSMWGGGSSKETQYF. The CDR3 bases are TGTGCCAGTAGTATGTGGGGCGGGGGGTCGTCCAAAGAGACCCAGTACTTC. This chain joins TRBV19 and TRBJ2-5; 8 positions match TRBD2. V lost 3 bases and J lost 3; bases outside the gene matches: 12. Germline V gene lookup returns CDR1 LNHDA and CDR2 SQIVND (reference sequence). CDR3 length: 17 amino acids.

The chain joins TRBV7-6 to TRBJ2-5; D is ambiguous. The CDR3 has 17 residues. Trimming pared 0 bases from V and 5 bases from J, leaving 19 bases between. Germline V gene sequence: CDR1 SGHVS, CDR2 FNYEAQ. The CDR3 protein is CASSLAVSRTTDETQYF. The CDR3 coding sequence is TGTGCCAGCAGCTTAGCGGTGTCACGGACGACGGATGAGACCCAGTACTTC. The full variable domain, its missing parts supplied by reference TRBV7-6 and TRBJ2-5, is GAGVSQSPRYKVTKRGQDVALRCDPISGHVSLYWYRQALGQGPEFLTYFNYEAQQDKSGLPNDRFSAERPEGSISTLTIQRTEQRDSAMYRCASSLAVSRTTDETQYFGPGTRLLVL.

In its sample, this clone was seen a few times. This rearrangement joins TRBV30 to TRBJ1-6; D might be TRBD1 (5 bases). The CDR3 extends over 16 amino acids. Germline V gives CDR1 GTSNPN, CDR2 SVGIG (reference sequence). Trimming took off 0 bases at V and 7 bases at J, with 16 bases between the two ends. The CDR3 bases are TGTGCCTGGAGTGTACATAAGACAGTGCCCAATTCACCCCTCCACTTT. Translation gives CAWSVHKTVPNSPLHF.

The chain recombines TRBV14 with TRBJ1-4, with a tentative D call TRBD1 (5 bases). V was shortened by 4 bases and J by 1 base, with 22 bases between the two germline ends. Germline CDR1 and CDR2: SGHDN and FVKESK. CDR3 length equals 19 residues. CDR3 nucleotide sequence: TGTGCCAGCAGCCCGGGAGGGGAGTTGAGGACGGAAACTAATGAAAAACTGTTTTTT. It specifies CASSPGGELRTETNEKLFF.

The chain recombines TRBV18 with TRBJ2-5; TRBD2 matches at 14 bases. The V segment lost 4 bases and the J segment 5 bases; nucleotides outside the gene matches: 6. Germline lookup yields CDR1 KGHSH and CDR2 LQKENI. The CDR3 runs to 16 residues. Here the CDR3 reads CASSQRLAGGRETQYF. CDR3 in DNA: TGTGCCAGCTCACAGCGACTAGCGGGGGGGCGTGAGACCCAGTACTTC.

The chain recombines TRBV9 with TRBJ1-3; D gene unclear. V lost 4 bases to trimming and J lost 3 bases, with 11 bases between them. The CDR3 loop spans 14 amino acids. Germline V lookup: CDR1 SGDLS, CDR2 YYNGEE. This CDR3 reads CASSRPASGNTIYF. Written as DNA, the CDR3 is TGTGCCAGCAGCCGACCCGCCAGTGGAAACACCATATATTTT.

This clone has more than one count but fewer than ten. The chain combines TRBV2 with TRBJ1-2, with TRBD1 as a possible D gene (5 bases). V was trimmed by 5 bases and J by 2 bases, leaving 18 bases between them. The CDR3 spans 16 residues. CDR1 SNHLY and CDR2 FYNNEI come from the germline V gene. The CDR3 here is CASSFQGFAMNYGYTF. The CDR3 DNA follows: TGTGCCAGCAGTTTCCAGGGCTTCGCCATGAACTATGGCTACACCTTC. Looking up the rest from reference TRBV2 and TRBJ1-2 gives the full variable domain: EPEVTQTPSHQVTQMGQEVILRCVPISNHLYFYWYRQILGQKVEFLVSFYNNEISEKSEIFDDQFSVERPDGSNFTLKIRSTKLEDSAMYFCASSFQGFAMNYGYTFGSGTRLTVV.

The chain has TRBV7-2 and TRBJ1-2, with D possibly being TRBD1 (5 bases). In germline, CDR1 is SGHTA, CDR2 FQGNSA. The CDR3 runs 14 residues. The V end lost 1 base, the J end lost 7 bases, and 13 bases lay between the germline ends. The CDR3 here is CASSLDGASRGYTF. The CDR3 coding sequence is TGTGCCAGCAGCTTAGACGGGGCTTCACGTGGCTACACCTTC.

DNA for the CDR3: TGCGCCAGCAGCCGTGGGACCTCTGGCAACAATGAGCAGTTCTTC. Translating it yields CASSRGTSGNNEQFF. The gene calls are TRBV5-1 and TRBJ2-1, with D perhaps being TRBD1 or TRBD2 (5 bases each). V gave up 4 bases and J gave up 5 bases, with 16 bases separating them. Germline V lookup: CDR1 SGHRS, CDR2 YFSETQ. The CDR3 loop spans 15 amino acids.

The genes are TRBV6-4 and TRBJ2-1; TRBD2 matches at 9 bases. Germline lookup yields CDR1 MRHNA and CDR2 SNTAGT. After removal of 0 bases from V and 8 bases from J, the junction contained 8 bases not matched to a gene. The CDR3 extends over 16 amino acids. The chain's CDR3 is CASSDSFGLAPHEQFF. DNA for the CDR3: TGTGCCAGCAGTGACTCGTTTGGACTAGCGCCCCATGAGCAGTTCTTC.

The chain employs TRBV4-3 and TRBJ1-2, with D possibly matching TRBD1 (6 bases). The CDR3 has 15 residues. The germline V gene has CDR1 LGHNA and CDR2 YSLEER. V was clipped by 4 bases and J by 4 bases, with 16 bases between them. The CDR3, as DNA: TGCGCCAGCAGCCGAACAACCGGGACACTCTATGGCTACACCTTC. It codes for CASSRTTGTLYGYTF.

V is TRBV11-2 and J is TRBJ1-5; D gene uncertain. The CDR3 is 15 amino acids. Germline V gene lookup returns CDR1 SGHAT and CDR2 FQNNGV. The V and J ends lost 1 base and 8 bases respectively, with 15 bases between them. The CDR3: CASSLGVAASEPQHF. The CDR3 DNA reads TGTGCCAGCAGCTTAGGGGTCGCCGCTAGCGAGCCCCAGCATTTT. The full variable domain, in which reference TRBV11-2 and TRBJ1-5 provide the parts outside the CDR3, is EAGVAQSPRYKIIEKRQSVAFWCNPISGHATLYWYQQILGQGPKLLIQFQNNGVVDDSQLPKDRFSAERLKGVDSTLKIQPAKLEDSAVYLCASSLGVAASEPQHFGDGTRLSIL.

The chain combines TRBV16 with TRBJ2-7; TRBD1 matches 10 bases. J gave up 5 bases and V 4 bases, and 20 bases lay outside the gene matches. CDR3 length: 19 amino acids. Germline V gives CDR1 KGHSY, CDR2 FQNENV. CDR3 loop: CASSPRSWGGQGNLDEQYF. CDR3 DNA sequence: TGTGCCAGCAGCCCACGCTCCTGGGGGGGACAGGGGAATTTGGACGAGCAGTACTTC.

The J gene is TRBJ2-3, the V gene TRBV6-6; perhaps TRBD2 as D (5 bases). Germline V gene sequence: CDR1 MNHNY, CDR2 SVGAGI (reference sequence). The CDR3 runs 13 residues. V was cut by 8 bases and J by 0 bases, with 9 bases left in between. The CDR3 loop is CASGWRSTDTQYF. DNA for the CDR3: TGTGCCAGCGGGTGGAGGAGCACAGATACGCAGTATTTT.